This TCR beta chain comes out of a study of PD-L1 blockade in urothelial cancer. Time point of the sample: pretreatment peripheral blood. Germline loops: CDR1 PRHDT, CDR2 FYEKMQ (reference sequence). The CDR3 totals 15 residues. V lost 4 bases to trimming and J lost 4 bases; unmatched junction nucleotides: 4. Using immunoSEQ multiplex PCR, the repertoire was profiled, and TCRdb retains in-frame clones only, with some absent. In the table there are approximately 67,000 clones, approximately 86% of which are singletons. Sample: PBMCs, taken around atezolizumab (anti-PD-L1) treatment. The gene calls are TRBV13 and TRBJ2-1, with TRBD1 matching 10 bases. The sequence was collected from a man aged 55 to 69 with urothelial cancer. In nucleotides, the CDR3 is TGTGCCAGCAGCTCGGGACAGGGGACTTACAATGAGCAGTTCTTC. Encoded protein: CASSSGQGTYNEQFF.